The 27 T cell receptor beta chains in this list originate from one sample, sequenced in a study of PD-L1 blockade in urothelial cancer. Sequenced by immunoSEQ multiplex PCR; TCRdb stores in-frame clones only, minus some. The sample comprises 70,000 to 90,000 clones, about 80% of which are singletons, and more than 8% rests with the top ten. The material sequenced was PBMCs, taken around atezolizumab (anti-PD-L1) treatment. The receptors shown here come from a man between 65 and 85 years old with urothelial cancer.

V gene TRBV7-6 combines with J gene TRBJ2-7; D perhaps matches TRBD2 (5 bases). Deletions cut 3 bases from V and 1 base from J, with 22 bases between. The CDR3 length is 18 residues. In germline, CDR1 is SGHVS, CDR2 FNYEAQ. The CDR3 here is CASSFGGGSAGRSYEQYF. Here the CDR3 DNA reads TGTGCCAGCAGCTTCGGAGGAGGTTCCGCAGGTAGATCCTACGAGCAGTACTTC.

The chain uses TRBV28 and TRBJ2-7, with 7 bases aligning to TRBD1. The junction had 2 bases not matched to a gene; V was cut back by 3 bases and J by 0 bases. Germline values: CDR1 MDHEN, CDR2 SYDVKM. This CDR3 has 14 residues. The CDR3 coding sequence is TGTGCCAGCAGTTTGAGACAGGGCTCCTACGAGCAGTACTTC. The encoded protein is CASSLRQGSYEQYF.

The CDR3 loop reads CASSEMGLRGGELFF. The CDR3 nucleotides are TGTGCCAGCAGTGAAATGGGACTACGAGGCGGGGAGCTGTTTTTT. The gene calls are TRBV2 and TRBJ2-2; 7 nucleotides line up with TRBD2. CDR3 length: 15 residues. Germline V gene data show CDR1 as SNHLY and CDR2 as FYNNEI. V lost 2 bases, J lost 7 bases, and 7 bases stayed unmatched.

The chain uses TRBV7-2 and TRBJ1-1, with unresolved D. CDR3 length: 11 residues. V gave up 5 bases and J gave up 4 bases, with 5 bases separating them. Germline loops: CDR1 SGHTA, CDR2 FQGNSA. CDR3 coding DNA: TGTGCCAGCAGCCATCCCACTGAAGCTTTCTTT. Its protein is CASSHPTEAFF.

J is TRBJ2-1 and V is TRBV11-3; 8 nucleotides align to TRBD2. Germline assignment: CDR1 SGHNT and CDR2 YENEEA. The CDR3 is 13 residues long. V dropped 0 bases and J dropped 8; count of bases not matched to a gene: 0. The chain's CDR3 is CASSLERGDEQFF. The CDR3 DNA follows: TGTGCCAGCAGCTTAGAGCGGGGGGATGAGCAGTTCTTC.

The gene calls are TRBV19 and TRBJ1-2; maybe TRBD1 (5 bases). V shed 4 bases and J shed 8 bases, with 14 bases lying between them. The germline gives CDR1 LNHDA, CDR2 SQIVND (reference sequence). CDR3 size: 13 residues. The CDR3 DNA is TGTGCCAGTAGTACGGGGACGGCGGGGGGCTACACCTTC. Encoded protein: CASSTGTAGGYTF.

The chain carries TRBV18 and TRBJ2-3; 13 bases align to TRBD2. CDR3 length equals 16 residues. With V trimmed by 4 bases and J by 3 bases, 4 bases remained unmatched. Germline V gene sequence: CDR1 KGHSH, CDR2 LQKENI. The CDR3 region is CASSQGLAGRTDTQYF. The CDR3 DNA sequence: TGTGCCAGCTCACAGGGACTAGCGGGAAGGACAGATACGCAGTATTTT.

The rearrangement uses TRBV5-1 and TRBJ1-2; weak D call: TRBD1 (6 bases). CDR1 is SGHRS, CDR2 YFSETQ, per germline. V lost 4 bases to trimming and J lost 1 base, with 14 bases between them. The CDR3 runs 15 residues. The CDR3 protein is CASSPSGTFNYGYTF. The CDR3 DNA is TGCGCCAGCAGCCCATCTGGGACATTTAACTATGGCTACACCTTC.

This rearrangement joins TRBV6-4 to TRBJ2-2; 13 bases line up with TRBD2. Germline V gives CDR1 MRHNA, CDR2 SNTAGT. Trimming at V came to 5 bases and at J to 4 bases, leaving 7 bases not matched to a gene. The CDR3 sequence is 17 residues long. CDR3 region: CASSPEGLAGVTGELFF. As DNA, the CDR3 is TGTGCCAGCAGTCCCGAAGGACTAGCGGGAGTCACCGGGGAGCTGTTTTTT.

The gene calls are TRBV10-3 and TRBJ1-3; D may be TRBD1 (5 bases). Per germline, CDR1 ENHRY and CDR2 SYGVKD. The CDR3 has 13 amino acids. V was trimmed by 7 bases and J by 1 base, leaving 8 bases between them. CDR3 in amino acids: CAIMAGSGNTIYF. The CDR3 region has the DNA TGTGCCATCATGGCAGGGTCTGGAAACACCATATATTTT.

The chain's CDR3 is CASSHSAGDRTLSYTF. DNA of the CDR3: TGCGCCAGCAGCCACTCTGCCGGGGACAGAACTTTGAGCTACACCTTC. The chain employs TRBV4-3 and TRBJ1-2, with TRBD1 matching over 7 bases. J lost 9 bases, V lost 3 bases, and 16 bases had no gene match. CDR1 LGHNA and CDR2 YSLEER come from the germline V gene. The CDR3 length is 16 residues.

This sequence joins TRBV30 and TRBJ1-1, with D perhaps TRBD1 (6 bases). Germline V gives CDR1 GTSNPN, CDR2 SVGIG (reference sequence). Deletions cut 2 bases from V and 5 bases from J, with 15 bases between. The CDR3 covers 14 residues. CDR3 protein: CAWSPRGGYTEAFF. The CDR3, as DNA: TGTGCCTGGAGTCCCAGGGGCGGATATACTGAAGCTTTCTTT.

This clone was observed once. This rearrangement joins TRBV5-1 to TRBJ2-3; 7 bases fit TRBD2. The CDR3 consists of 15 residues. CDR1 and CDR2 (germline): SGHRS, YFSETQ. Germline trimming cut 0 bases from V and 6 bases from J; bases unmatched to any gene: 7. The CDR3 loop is CASSLAGRVGDTQYF. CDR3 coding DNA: TGCGCCAGCAGCTTGGCGGGGAGGGTAGGGGATACGCAGTATTTT.

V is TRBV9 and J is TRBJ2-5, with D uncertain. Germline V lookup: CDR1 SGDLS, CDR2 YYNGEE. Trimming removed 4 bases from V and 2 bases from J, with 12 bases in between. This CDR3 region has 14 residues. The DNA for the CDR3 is TGTGCCAGCAGCCCCCCTGCAGAACAAGAGACCCAGTACTTC. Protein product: CASSPPAEQETQYF.

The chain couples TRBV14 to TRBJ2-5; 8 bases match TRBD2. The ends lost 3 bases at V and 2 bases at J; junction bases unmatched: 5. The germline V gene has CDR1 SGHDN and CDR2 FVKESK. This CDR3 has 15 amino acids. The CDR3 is CASSQARGGQETQYF. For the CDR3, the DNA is TGTGCCAGCAGCCAGGCTCGGGGGGGACAAGAGACCCAGTACTTC.

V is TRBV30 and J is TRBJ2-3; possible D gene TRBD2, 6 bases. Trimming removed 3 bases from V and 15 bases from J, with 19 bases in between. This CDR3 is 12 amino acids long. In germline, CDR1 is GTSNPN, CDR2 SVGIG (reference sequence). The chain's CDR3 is CAWSTTGTPQYF. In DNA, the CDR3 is TGTGCCTGGAGCACAACCGGGACTCCCCAATATTTT.

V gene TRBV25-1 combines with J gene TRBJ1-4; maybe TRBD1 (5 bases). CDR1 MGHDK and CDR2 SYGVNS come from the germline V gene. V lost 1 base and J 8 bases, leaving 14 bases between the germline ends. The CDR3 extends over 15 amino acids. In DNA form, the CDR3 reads TGTGCCAGCAGTGAATCCCAGGGCGGGGGGGAAAAACTGTTTTTT. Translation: CASSESQGGGEKLFF. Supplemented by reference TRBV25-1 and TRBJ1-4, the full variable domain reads EADIYQTPRYLVIGTGKKITLECSQTMGHDKMYWYQQDPGMELHLIHYSYGVNSTEKGDLSSESTVSRIRTEHFPLTLESARPSHTSQYLCASSESQGGGEKLFFGSGTQLSVL.

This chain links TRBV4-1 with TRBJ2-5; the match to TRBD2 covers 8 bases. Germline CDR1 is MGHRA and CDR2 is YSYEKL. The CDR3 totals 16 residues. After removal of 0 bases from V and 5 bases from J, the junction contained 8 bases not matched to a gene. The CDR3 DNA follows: TGCGCCAGCAGCCAAGATACGGGGGGGGTCGGGGAGACCCAGTACTTC. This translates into CASSQDTGGVGETQYF.

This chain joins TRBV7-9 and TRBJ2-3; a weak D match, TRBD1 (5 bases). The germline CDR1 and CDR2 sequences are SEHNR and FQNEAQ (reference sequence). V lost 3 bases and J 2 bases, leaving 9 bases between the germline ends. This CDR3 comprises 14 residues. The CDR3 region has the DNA TGTGCCAGCAGCTTTTCACAGGACACAGATACGCAGTATTTT. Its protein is CASSFSQDTDTQYF.

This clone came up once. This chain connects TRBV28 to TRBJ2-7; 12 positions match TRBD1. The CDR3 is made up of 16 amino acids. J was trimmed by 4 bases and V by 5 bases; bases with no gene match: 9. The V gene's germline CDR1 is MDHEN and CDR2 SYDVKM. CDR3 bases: TGTGCCAGCAGTCCAACGGGACAGGGGGCGATATACGAGCAGTACTTC. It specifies CASSPTGQGAIYEQYF.

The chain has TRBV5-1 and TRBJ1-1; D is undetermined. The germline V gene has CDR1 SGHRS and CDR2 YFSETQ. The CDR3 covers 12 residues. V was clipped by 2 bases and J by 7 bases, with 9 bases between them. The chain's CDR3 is CASSFSEGEAFF. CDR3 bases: TGCGCCAGCAGCTTTAGTGAGGGTGAAGCTTTCTTT.

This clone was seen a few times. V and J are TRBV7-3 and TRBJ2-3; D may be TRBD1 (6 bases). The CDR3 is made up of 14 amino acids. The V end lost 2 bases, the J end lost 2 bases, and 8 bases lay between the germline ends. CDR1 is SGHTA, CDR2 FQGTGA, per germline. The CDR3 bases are TGTGCCAGCAGCTTATACAGGGCCACAGATACGCAGTATTTT. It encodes CASSLYRATDTQYF.

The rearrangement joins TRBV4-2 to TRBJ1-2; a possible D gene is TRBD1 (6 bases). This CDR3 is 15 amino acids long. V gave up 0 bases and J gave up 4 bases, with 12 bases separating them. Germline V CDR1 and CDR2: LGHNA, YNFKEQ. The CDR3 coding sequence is TGTGCCAGCAGCCAAGAACTGAGACAGGCCTATGGCTACACCTTC. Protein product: CASSQELRQAYGYTF.

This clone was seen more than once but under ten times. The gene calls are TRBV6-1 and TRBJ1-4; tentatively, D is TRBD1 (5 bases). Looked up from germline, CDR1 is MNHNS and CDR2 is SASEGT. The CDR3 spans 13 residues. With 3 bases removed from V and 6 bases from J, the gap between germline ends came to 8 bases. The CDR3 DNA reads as TGTGCCAGCAGTGAGGGGGGGGATGAAAAACTGTTTTTT. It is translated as CASSEGGDEKLFF.

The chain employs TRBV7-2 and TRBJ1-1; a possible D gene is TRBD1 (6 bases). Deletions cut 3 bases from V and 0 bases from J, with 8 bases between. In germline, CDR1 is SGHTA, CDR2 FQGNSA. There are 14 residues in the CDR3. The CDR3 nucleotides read TGTGCCAGCAGCTTGACAGGACTGAACACTGAAGCTTTCTTT. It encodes CASSLTGLNTEAFF.

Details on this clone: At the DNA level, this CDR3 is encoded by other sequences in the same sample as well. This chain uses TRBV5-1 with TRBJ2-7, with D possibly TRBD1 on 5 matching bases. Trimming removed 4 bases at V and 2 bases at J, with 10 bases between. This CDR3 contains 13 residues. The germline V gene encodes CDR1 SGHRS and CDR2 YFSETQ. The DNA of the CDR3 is TGCGCCAGCAGCCTAGACAGCACCTACGAGCAGTACTTC. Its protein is CASSLDSTYEQYF.

CDR3 region: CASSYSGDRGEKLFF. Written as DNA, the CDR3 is TGTGCCAGCAGTTACTCAGGAGACAGGGGTGAAAAACTGTTTTTT. J is TRBJ1-4 and V is TRBV6-5, with 8 bases identical to TRBD1. Germline V gene lookup returns CDR1 MNHEY and CDR2 SVGAGI. CDR3 length equals 15 residues. V was clipped by 0 bases and J by 7 bases; unmatched bases: 4.